This is a list of T cell receptor beta chains from one sample in a study of shared clonotypes between healthy human individuals. Measured with immunoSEQ multiplex PCR; TCRdb has only the in-frame clones, and not every one. The sample lists roughly 2.4 million clones, approximately 94% occurring once. The source material was naive CD4+ T cells sorted from blood. These TCRs come from a man in his late teens or twenties in good health. Each CDR3 is given with its conserved first and last residue. Fields, in order: V gene, CDR3 length, D gene, J gene, clone size, CDR3 protein, CDR3 DNA. The D gene is left open where the match is weak. Clone size is shown for a subset of rows, as once, few, many or a class of expanded clone.

TRBV2	14	TRBD2	TRBJ2-4	NA	CASSEGGTKNIQYF	TGTGCCAGCAGTGAGGGGGGGACCAAAAACATTCAGTACTTC
TRBV10-1	15	NA	TRBJ1-1	NA	CASSSGTLMNTEAFF	TGCGCCAGCAGTTCGGGGACGCTAATGAACACTGAAGCTTTCTTT
TRBV30	14	NA	TRBJ1-4	NA	CAWREGGFSEKLFF	TGTGCCTGGAGAGAGGGGGGTTTTAGTGAAAAACTGTTTTTT
TRBV30	13	NA	TRBJ1-5	NA	CAWRGQSNQPQHF	TGTGCCTGGAGAGGGCAGAGCAATCAGCCCCAGCATTTT
TRBV10-3	15	TRBD2	TRBJ2-2	NA	CAISYAGANTGELFF	TGTGCCATCAGTTACGCGGGAGCGAACACCGGGGAGCTGTTTTTT
TRBV7-2	14	NA	TRBJ2-1	NA	CASTLGRFEDEQFF	TGTGCCAGCACCCTGGGTAGATTTGAGGATGAGCAGTTCTTC
TRBV2	13	TRBD2	TRBJ2-7	NA	CASSVGGVYEQYF	TGTGCCAGCAGTGTTGGGGGGGTCTACGAGCAGTACTTC
TRBV10-1	15	TRBD2	TRBJ2-1	NA	CASSEGVAGDNEQFF	TGCGCCAGCAGTGAGGGAGTAGCGGGGGACAATGAGCAGTTCTTC
TRBV28	11	NA	TRBJ1-2	NA	CASSRGYGYTF	TGTGCCAGCAGTAGGGGATATGGCTACACCTTC
TRBV30	16	TRBD1	TRBJ1-5	NA	CAWSTGTGANNQPQHF	TGTGCCTGGAGTACCGGGACAGGGGCCAACAATCAGCCCCAGCATTTT
TRBV27	13	NA	TRBJ1-5	NA	CASSFRFNQPQHF	TGTGCCAGCAGTTTTAGATTCAATCAGCCCCAGCATTTT
TRBV18	16	TRBD1	TRBJ2-2	NA	CASSPPDRGNTGELFF	TGTGCCAGCTCACCCCCGGACAGGGGGAACACCGGGGAGCTGTTTTTT
TRBV6-6	15	TRBD1	TRBJ2-7	once	CASSRSGGESYEQYF	TGTGCCAGCAGTCGTTCAGGGGGAGAGTCCTACGAGCAGTACTTC